This T cell receptor (beta chain) was retrieved from a study of T cell clonality in common variable immunodeficiency. Study observations and caveats: Common variable immunodeficiency TCR beta sequences reportedly had fewer deletions and N-nucleotide insertions. Shared TCRbeta clones were fewer between CVID subjects than controls.

This clone was counted many times. Its antigen is as yet unknown. The read stops 3 residues short of the end of the CDR3; the missing end is completed from the germline J gene. Germline loops: CDR1 SGDLS, CDR2 YYNGEE. The CDR3 contains 15 residues. The V gene lost 6 bases and the J gene lost 0 bases, with 14 bases spanning the gap. Caucasian heritage predominated among both patients and controls. Equal genomic DNA amounts from CVID and control samples were sequenced. Repertoires were generated with immunoSEQ multiplex PCR, while TCRdb's copy carries only in-frame clones and drops some. Singletons are absent from the sample, which has approximately 58,000 clones.

This TCR was sampled from a person aged 18 to 70 in good health. This chain joins TRBV9 and TRBJ2-3; D is possibly TRBD1 (6 bases). The specimen sequenced was peripheral blood mononuclear cells. The sequenced part of the CDR3 DNA is TGTGCCAGCAACCCGGGACACACTAGCACAGATACG. Amino acid sequence: CASNPGHTSTDT. The whole CDR3 reads CASNPGHTSTDTQYF.